This entry concerns a single T cell receptor (beta chain). Its antigen remains unknown. The junction departs from the called germline gene at one end, perhaps through a read error. The read stops 3 residues short of the end of the CDR3; the missing end is completed from the germline J gene. These data belong to a study of T cells in women clearing cervical HPV infection. Across the study: Only a few women had HLA typing results available. Whole-study findings and limits: Controls had more TRBV6-7 (0.16%) than cases (roughly 0.11%).

CDR3 length equals 16 residues. CDR1 and CDR2 (germline): SSHAT, FNYEAQ (reference sequence). This table comes from immunoSEQ multiplex PCR, and its TCRdb copy is limited to in-frame clones, with some not included. Recorded here are 25,000 to 35,000 clones; the top ten clones represent approximately 4.2%. The clonotype comes from a woman between 18 and 70 years old with a cervical HPV16 infection that either progressed to CIN3+ or cleared (not recorded which). V and J are TRBV7-7 and TRBJ2-2, with TRBD1 matching 8 bases. Sequenced: blood buffy coat. CDR3 DNA (partial): TGTGCTAGCAGCTTAAGGCCAGGGGGCAGCACCGGGGAG. This codes for CASSLRPGGSTGE. The whole CDR3 region reads CASSLRPGGSTGELFF.